A single sample gave rise to the 11 T cell receptor beta chains below, sequenced in a study of CD8 T cells in Susac syndrome. Reverse transcription of about 0.5 to 1 ug RNA was performed with random hexamers. TCRdb re-derived calls from the immunoSEQ multiplex PCR reads in MiXCR, one entry per CDR3 protein. Of some 130,000 distinct CDR3 sequences in the sample, roughly 96% were seen once. The sequenced material came from CD4+ T cells from PBMCs. These receptors came from a human donor in good health.

This chain connects TRBV5-1 to TRBJ2-7; 9 nucleotides align to TRBD2. The junction had 7 bases not matched to a gene; V was cut back by 5 bases and J by 1 base. This CDR3 spans 15 amino acids. Germline lookup yields CDR1 SGHRS and CDR2 YFSETQ. The DNA for the CDR3 is TGCGCCAGCAGTATAGCGGGAGTCCCGTCCTACGAGCAGTACTTC. It is translated as CASSIAGVPSYEQYF.

The J gene is TRBJ2-7, the V gene TRBV30; TRBD2 might be the D (6 bases). The length of the CDR3 is 18 residues. The V end was cut by 3 bases, the J end by 2 bases, with 26 bases between. Germline V gene sequence: CDR1 GTSNPN, CDR2 SVGIG (reference sequence). The CDR3 here is CAWSLNVLRGTLPYEQYF. Here the CDR3 DNA reads TGTGCCTGGAGCCTGAATGTTCTCCGCGGGACCCTCCCCTACGAGCAGTACTTC.

The DNA of the CDR3 is TGCAGCGTTGGGGGGGGACAAGACCTCCAAGAGACCCAGTACTTC. It codes for CSVGGGQDLQETQYF. This chain connects TRBV29-1 to TRBJ2-5; tentative D call: TRBD2 (7 bases). The CDR3 has 15 amino acids. Germline loops: CDR1 SQVTM, CDR2 ANQGSEA. V lost 4 bases and J 1 base, leaving 16 bases between the germline ends. The full variable domain, completed using reference TRBV29-1 and TRBJ2-5, is SAVISQKPSRDICQRGTSLTIQCQVDSQVTMMFWYRQQPGQSLTLIATANQGSEATYESGFVIDKFPISRPNLTFSTLTVSNMSPEDSSIYLCSVGGGQDLQETQYFGPGTRLLVL.

The chain joins TRBV25-1 to TRBJ2-1; either TRBD1 or TRBD2 may supply D (7 bases each). From germline, CDR1 is MGHDK and CDR2 SYGVNS. The CDR3 has 13 residues. Trimming left V 5 bases short and J 8 bases short, with 13 bases between. The CDR3 loop is CASSSGGGYEQFF. The CDR3 bases are TGTGCCAGCAGTTCAGGGGGGGGTTATGAGCAGTTCTTC.

J is TRBJ2-3 and V is TRBV30; D uncertain. V was trimmed by 6 bases and J by 4 bases, leaving 8 bases between them. CDR1 is GTSNPN, CDR2 SVGIG, per germline (reference sequence). This CDR3 has 11 residues. The CDR3 is CACCFPDTQYF. The DNA of the CDR3 is TGTGCCTGCTGTTTTCCAGATACGCAGTATTTT.

This chain uses TRBV24-1 with TRBJ2-3; D may be TRBD1 (7 bases). Trimming stripped 3 bases from V and 5 bases from J, with 17 bases between. Germline CDR1 and CDR2: KGHDR and SFDVKD. This CDR3 region has 16 residues. The chain's CDR3 is CATSDPMTGRGDTQYF. In DNA form, the CDR3 reads TGTGCCACCAGTGATCCAATGACAGGGCGGGGAGATACGCAGTATTTT.

The rearrangement links TRBV7-2 to TRBJ2-5; perhaps D is TRBD1 or TRBD2 (5 bases each). Germline values: CDR1 SGHTA, CDR2 FQGNSA. V was shortened by 3 bases and J by 4 bases, with 12 bases between the two germline ends. The CDR3 covers 14 residues. The CDR3 nucleotides are TGTGCCAGCAGCTTCGGGACCAAGGGAGAGACCCAGTACTTC. Amino acid sequence: CASSFGTKGETQYF. Supplemented by reference TRBV7-2 and TRBJ2-5, the full variable domain reads GAGVSQSPSNKVTEKGKDVELRCDPISGHTALYWYRQSLGQGLEFLIYFQGNSAPDKSGLPSDRFSAERTGGSVSTLTIQRTQQEDSAVYLCASSFGTKGETQYFGPGTRLLVL.

The CDR3 reads CASSQGQGAGNTIYF. The CDR3 bases are TGTGCCAGCAGCCAAGGGCAGGGGGCTGGAAACACCATATATTTT. V gene TRBV3-1 combines with J gene TRBJ1-3; 7 nucleotides align to TRBD1. J was trimmed by 2 bases and V by 1 base; bases with no gene match: 2. This CDR3 is built from 15 residues. The V gene's germline CDR1 is LGHDT and CDR2 YNNKEL (reference sequence). Full variable domain (rest looked up from reference TRBV3-1 and TRBJ1-3): DTAVSQTPKYLVTQMGNDKSIKCEQNLGHDTMYWYKQDSKKFLKIMFSYNNKELIINETVPNRFSPKSPDKAHLNLHINSLELGDSAVYFCASSQGQGAGNTIYFGEGSWLTVV.

CDR3 nucleotide sequence: TGTGCCAGCAGCTCCCAGGGGGCCCCCATCTATGGCTACACCTTC. This gives the protein CASSSQGAPIYGYTF. The chain employs TRBV11-2 and TRBJ1-2; 8 nucleotides match TRBD1. This CDR3 is 15 amino acids long. With 4 bases clipped from V and 4 bases from J, the junction kept 8 bases outside the gene matches. Per the germline V gene, CDR1 is SGHAT and CDR2 is FQNNGV.

The chain recombines TRBV3-1 with TRBJ2-5; 9 nucleotides align to TRBD2. Germline V gene lookup returns CDR1 LGHDT and CDR2 YNNKEL (reference sequence). The junction had 4 bases not matched to a gene; V was cut back by 4 bases and J by 1 base. The CDR3 totals 15 residues. The DNA of the CDR3 is TGTGCCAGCAGCCCCTGGACTAGCGCCCAAGAGACCCAGTACTTC. Its protein is CASSPWTSAQETQYF.

This clonotype occurred once. The chain couples TRBV20-1 to TRBJ1-5; TRBD1 matches 7 bases. The CDR3 spans 14 residues. The V gene end was trimmed by 6 bases and the J gene end by 5 bases; junction bases not matched to a gene: 10. From germline, CDR1 is DFQATT and CDR2 SNEGSKA (reference sequence). CDR3 sequence reads: CSALGTATDQPQHF. The CDR3 DNA is TGCAGTGCCTTAGGGACAGCGACGGATCAGCCCCAGCATTTT.